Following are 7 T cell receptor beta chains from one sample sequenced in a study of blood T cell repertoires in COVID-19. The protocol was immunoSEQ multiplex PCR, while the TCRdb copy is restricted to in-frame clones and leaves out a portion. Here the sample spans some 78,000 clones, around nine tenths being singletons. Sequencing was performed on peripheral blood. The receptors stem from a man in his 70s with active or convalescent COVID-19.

Written as DNA, the CDR3 is TGTGCCAGCAGCACACACTCGACAGGTTATTCAGGGGACACCATATATTTT. This sequence encodes CASSTHSTGYSGDTIYF. The chain couples TRBV9 to TRBJ1-3; TRBD1 might be the D (6 bases). The CDR3 consists of 17 residues. The germline CDR1 and CDR2 sequences are SGDLS and YYNGEE. Trimming removed 4 bases from V and 8 bases from J, with 25 bases in between.

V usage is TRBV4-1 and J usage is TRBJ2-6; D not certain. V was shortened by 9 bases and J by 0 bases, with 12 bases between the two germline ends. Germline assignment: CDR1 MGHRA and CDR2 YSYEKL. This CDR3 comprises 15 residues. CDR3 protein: CASLPHVSGANVLTF. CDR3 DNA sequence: TGCGCCAGTCTACCTCATGTCTCTGGGGCCAACGTCCTGACTTTC.

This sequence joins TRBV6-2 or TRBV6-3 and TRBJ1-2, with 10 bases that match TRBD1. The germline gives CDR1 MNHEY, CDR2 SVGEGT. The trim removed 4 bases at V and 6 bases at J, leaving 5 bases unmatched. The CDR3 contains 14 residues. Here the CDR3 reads CASSFGTGVHGYTF. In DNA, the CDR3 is TGTGCCAGCAGTTTTGGGACAGGGGTACATGGCTACACCTTC.

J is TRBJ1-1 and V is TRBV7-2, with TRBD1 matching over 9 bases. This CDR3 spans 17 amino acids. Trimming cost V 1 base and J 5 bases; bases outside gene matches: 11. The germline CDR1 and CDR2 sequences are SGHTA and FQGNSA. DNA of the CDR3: TGTGCCAGCAGCTTAGTGTGGGGACAGGGAATTTGGACTGAAGCTTTCTTT. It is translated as CASSLVWGQGIWTEAFF. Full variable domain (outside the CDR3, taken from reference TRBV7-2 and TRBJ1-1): GAGVSQSPSNKVTEKGKDVELRCDPISGHTALYWYRQSLGQGLEFLIYFQGNSAPDKSGLPSDRFSAERTGGSVSTLTIQRTQQEDSAVYLCASSLVWGQGIWTEAFFGQGTRLTVV.

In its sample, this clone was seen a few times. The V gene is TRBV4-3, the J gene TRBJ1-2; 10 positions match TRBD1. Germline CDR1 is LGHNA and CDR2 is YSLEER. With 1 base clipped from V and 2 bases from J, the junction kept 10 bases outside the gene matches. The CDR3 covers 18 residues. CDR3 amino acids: CASSQVYWTGGSNYGYTF. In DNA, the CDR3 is TGCGCCAGCAGCCAAGTTTATTGGACAGGGGGGAGCAACTATGGCTACACCTTC.

CDR3 in DNA: TGTGCCAGCAACGTAAACAGGGCGAACGAGCAGTACTTC. Protein: CASNVNRANEQYF. V gene TRBV2 combines with J gene TRBJ2-7, with D possibly being TRBD1 (6 bases). The CDR3 spans 13 residues. Germline V gene sequence: CDR1 SNHLY, CDR2 FYNNEI. The V gene lost 7 bases and the J gene lost 5 bases, with 15 bases spanning the gap.

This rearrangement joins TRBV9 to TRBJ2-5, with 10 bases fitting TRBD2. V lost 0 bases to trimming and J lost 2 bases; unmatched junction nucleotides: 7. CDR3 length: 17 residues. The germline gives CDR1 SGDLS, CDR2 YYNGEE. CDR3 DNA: TGTGCCAGCAGCGTAGGAAGAGTTAGCGGGGGGCAAGAGACCCAGTACTTC. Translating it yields CASSVGRVSGGQETQYF. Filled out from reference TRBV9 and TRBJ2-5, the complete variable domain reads DSGVTQTPKHLITATGQRVTLRCSPRSGDLSVYWYQQSLDQGLQFLIQYYNGEERAKGNILERFSAQQFPDLHSELNLSSLELGDSALYFCASSVGRVSGGQETQYFGPGTRLLVL.